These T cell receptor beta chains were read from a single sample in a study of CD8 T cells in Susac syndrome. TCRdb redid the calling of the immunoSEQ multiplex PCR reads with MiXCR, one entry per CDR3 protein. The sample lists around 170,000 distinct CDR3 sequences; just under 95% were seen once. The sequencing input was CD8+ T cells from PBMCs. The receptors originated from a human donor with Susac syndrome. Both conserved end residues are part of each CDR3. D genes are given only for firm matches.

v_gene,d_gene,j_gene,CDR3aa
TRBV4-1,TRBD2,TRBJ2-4,CASSQLGGTGNIQYF
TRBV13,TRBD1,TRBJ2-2,CASSGRDSDTGELFF
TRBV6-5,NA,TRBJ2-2,CASSYRTNTGELFF
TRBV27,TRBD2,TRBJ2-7,CASSGTKSYEQYF
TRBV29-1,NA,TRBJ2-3,CSVPRRSKADTQYF
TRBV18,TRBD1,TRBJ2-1,CASSLRQGDEQFF
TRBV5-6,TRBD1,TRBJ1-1,CAWGRGQMNTEAFF
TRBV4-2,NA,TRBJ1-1,CASSQSRLRGAFF
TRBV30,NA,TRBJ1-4,CAWSDPGTTNEKLFF
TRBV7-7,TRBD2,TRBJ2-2,CASSRTSGATGELFF
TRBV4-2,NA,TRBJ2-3,CASSQAADTQYF
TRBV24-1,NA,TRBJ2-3,CATSDLVSGNTDTQYF
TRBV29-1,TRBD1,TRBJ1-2,CSVPRQGPGYTF
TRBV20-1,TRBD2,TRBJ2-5,CSAKRTSRETQYF
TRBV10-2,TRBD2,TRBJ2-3,CASNVPGGGTDTQYF
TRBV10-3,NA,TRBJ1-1,CAITSGPNTEAFF
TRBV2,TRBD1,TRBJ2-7,CASSEWTGHYEQYF
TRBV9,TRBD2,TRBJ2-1,CASSAGLAGATGNEQFF
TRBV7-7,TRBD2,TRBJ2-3,CASSAGVDGDTQYF
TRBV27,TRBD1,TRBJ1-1,CATSRQGAEAFF
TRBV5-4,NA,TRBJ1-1,CASSLGGPNTEAFF
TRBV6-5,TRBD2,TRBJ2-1,CASSYSASGKYNEQFF
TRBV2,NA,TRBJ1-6,CASSDRLHSPLHF
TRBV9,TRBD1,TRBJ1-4,CASRRDSSEKLFF
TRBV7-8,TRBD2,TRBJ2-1,CASSPGLAGGAYNEQFF
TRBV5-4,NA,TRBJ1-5,CASSRRGTSHF
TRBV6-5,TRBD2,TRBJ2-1,CASSPREGPSEQFF
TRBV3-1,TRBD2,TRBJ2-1,CASSEALADYNEQFF
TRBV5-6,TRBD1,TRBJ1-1,CASSLWTGEWTEAFF
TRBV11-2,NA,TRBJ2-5,CASSSPLDQETQYF
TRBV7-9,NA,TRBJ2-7,CASSSPGHNYEQYF
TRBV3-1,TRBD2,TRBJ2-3,CASSPRTSGGTDTQYF
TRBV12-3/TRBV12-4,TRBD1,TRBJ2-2,CASSTDRGSVGELFF
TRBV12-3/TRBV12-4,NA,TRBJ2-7,CASSHREAYEQYF
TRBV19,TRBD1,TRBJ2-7,CASGTGQGYEQYF